This T cell receptor (beta chain) was sequenced during a study of blood T cell repertoires in COVID-19. As for the study in general: Both acute and convalescent COVID-19 samples were obtained from the United States, Italy and Spain. T cells, B-cell-depleted T cells, or PBMCs supplied cDNA or gDNA.

Authors' analysis steps: Amplification of reference gene primers provided the estimated nucleated cell counts. Data came from immunoSEQ multiplex PCR; TCRdb stores just in-frame clones and leaves some out. Clonal size and the V and J genes are those of that table, whereas D and trimming came from the DNA. This sample has about 6,000 clones; 88% occur once, and the top ten carry around 7%. The table lists this clone with a count of one. This clonotype originated in a human donor in a cohort sampled during active COVID-19. The specimen was peripheral blood.

DNA for the CDR3: TGTGCCAGTAGTAGGGGGGTAGGCAATCAGCCCCAGCATTTT. It is translated as CASSRGVGNQPQHF. V gene TRBV19 combines with J gene TRBJ1-5, with D maybe TRBD1 (5 bases). Germline CDR1 and CDR2: LNHDA and SQIVND (reference sequence). The CDR3 loop spans 14 amino acids. V was clipped by 4 bases and J by 2 bases, with 9 bases between them.